The rows below give T cell receptor beta chains drawn from one sample of a study of Tregs in tolerant kidney transplant recipients. Measured with immunoSEQ multiplex PCR; TCRdb has only the in-frame clones, and not every one. Here the sample spans around 63,000 clones, approximately 85% being singletons. Here the sequenced sample was Tregs from blood, taken before the transplant. The source of these receptors is a human donor who received a combined kidney and bone marrow transplant. Both conserved end residues are part of each CDR3. A D gene is named only where the DNA matches it firmly. A clone size is listed for some rows: how often the clone was seen (once, few, many), or a class if it is expanded.

d_gene	v_gene	abundance	j_gene	CDR3aa	CDR3nt
.	TRBV6-6	.	TRBJ1-5	CASSTTGTYSNQPQHF	TGTGCCAGCAGTACAACCGGGACCTATAGCAATCAGCCCCAGCATTTT
.	TRBV5-6	.	TRBJ1-1	CASNQHKGTEAFF	TGTGCCAGCAACCAGCACAAGGGTACTGAAGCTTTCTTT
.	TRBV6-5	.	TRBJ1-4	CASSYGGTNEKLFF	TGTGCCAGCAGTTACGGGGGGACTAATGAAAAACTGTTTTTT
TRBD2	TRBV18	.	TRBJ2-5	CASSPPGLAGGETQYF	TGTGCCAGCTCACCGCCGGGACTAGCGGGCGGAGAGACCCAGTACTTC
.	TRBV18	few	TRBJ2-7	CASSARGGPYEQYF	TGTGCCAGCTCCGCGAGGGGGGGCCCCTACGAGCAGTACTTC
TRBD1	TRBV7-8	.	TRBJ1-2	CASSLVDRAGGYTF	TGTGCCAGCAGCTTAGTTGACAGGGCGGGCGGCTACACCTTC
.	TRBV11-2	.	TRBJ2-5	CASSLEWRETQYF	TGTGCCAGCAGCTTAGAGTGGAGAGAGACCCAGTACTTC
.	TRBV7-9	.	TRBJ1-2	CASSLGGSGGYTF	TGTGCCAGCAGCTTAGGGGGAAGTGGTGGCTACACCTTC
.	TRBV5-4	.	TRBJ2-2	CASSLYGLGTGKLFF	TGTGCCAGCAGCTTGTACGGCCTGGGTACCGGGAAGCTGTTTTTT
.	TRBV18	.	TRBJ1-1	CASSPHPQGTEAFF	TGTGCCAGCTCACCTCATCCGCAGGGGACTGAAGCTTTCTTT
TRBD2	TRBV7-9	.	TRBJ2-3	CASSLGTSGSTDTQYF	TGTGCCAGCAGCTTAGGTACTAGCGGGAGCACAGATACGCAGTATTTT
.	TRBV19	.	TRBJ1-2	CASSPGRYGYTF	TGTGCCAGTAGTCCAGGACGGTATGGCTACACCTTC
.	TRBV19	.	TRBJ2-1	CASSLSGTYPEQFF	TGTGCCAGTAGCCTATCAGGTACTTACCCTGAGCAGTTCTTC
TRBD1	TRBV7-2	.	TRBJ1-3	CASSRDIGTVSSSGNTIYF	TGTGCCAGCAGCCGCGACATCGGGACAGTCAGTAGCTCTGGAAACACCATATATTTT
.	TRBV27	.	TRBJ2-7	CASSSAYEQYF	TGTGCCAGCAGCTCGGCCTACGAGCAGTACTTC
TRBD1	TRBV18	.	TRBJ1-6	CASSPGTGGNSPLHF	TGTGCCAGCTCACCGGGAACAGGGGGCAATTCACCCCTCCACTTT
.	TRBV19	.	TRBJ2-3	CASSIRLEGRTDTQYF	TGTGCCAGTAGTATTCGACTAGAGGGACGCACAGATACGCAGTATTTT
.	TRBV6-5	.	TRBJ2-5	CASSSELWTAQETQYF	TGTGCCAGCAGTTCAGAGCTTTGGACAGCTCAAGAGACCCAGTACTTC
.	TRBV21-1	.	TRBJ2-7	CASSSQPLGVENEQYF	TGTGCCAGCAGCTCCCAGCCCCTCGGGGTGGAGAACGAGCAGTACTTC
.	TRBV6-6	.	TRBJ1-1	CASSHDSAGEAFF	TGTGCCAGCAGCCACGACAGTGCCGGTGAAGCTTTCTTT
TRBD2	TRBV7-6	.	TRBJ2-1	CASSLAGVPNEQFF	TGTGCCAGCAGCCTAGCGGGGGTCCCCAATGAGCAGTTCTTC
.	TRBV7-8	.	TRBJ2-7	CASSIRGSVDYEQYF	TGTGCCAGCAGCATTCGGGGGTCAGTAGACTACGAGCAGTACTTC
TRBD2	TRBV7-2	.	TRBJ2-5	CASTRSGRRETQYF	TGTGCCAGCACCAGGAGCGGGAGGCGAGAGACCCAGTACTTC
TRBD2	TRBV5-1	.	TRBJ2-5	CASTYGGGRETQYF	TGCGCCAGCACTTACGGCGGGGGGAGAGAGACCCAGTACTTC
TRBD2	TRBV28	.	TRBJ2-1	CASSLFVLAGNSEQFF	TGTGCCAGCAGTTTATTTGTACTAGCGGGAAATAGTGAGCAGTTCTTC
.	TRBV18	.	TRBJ2-2	CASSPTRFTGELFF	TGTGCCAGCTCACCCACCAGATTTACCGGGGAGCTGTTTTTT
TRBD1	TRBV19	few	TRBJ1-5	CASSMSGQISNQPQHF	TGTGCCAGTAGTATGTCGGGACAGATAAGCAATCAGCCCCAGCATTTT
TRBD1	TRBV5-6	.	TRBJ2-2	CASSRSDRGRKFTGELFF	TGTGCCAGCAGCCGATCGGACAGGGGGCGAAAGTTTACCGGGGAGCTGTTTTTT
.	TRBV28	.	TRBJ2-7	CASSLTGHSLSYEQYF	TGTGCCAGCAGTCTCACTGGGCATAGTCTGTCCTACGAGCAGTACTTC
.	TRBV4-1	once	TRBJ1-4	CASSQDRQEYEKLFF	TGCGCCAGCAGCCAAGATCGGCAGGAATATGAAAAACTGTTTTTT